This TCR beta chain was captured in a study of blood T cell repertoires in COVID-19 (dated by TCRdb to the early 2020s). About the investigation overall: Collaborator samples came from the United States, Italy and Spain and covered acute and convalescent phases of COVID-19. The prospective study material was composed of cDNA or gDNA derived from T cells, B-cell-depleted T cells, or PBMCs. Deeply sampled blood TCRbeta repertoires from subjects exposed to, actively infected with, or recovered from COVID-19 were included in the dataset. The repertoires were released in a freely available public database intended as a resource for research on the immune response to SARS-CoV-2. Samples came from the ongoing ImmuneRACE study (first 160 participants) plus 1,254 subjects from 6 global collaborators. Nearly every sample came with metadata listing a de-identified subject ID, COVID-19 status, age in years and sex. Where HLA class I and class II types were available, the types were taken from metadata supplied by the sample provider, not from assay-based typing. General conclusions and limits of the study: Clinical and demographic metadata were provided uncurated, with the amount varying by source and participant.

The immunoSEQ Assay, a bias-controlled multiplex PCR, was used to amplify TCRbeta CDR3 regions from genomic DNA. From the authors' description of their analysis: Within the assay, amplification of reference gene primers was used to estimate how many nucleated cells each sample contained. To quantify the absolute abundance of each unique TCRbeta CDR3 rearrangement, sequence reads were collapsed and filtered. For each sample, productive Simpson clonality was calculated as the square root of Simpson's diversity index across productive rearrangements. TCRdb obtained this table from immuneACCESS and retained in-frame rearrangements with V and J assigned. These tables miss some clones; where compared with another copy, unresolved V genes account for less than half of the shortfall, and the remainder is unexplained. The DNA was the basis for D and trimming; V, J and clone size are from that table. This sample gives about 230,000 clones in total; 84% of them show up just once. The leading ten clones occupy 2% to 2.5% of the sample.

This clone occurred once. Its antigen has not been determined. Per-base quality was not reported, and no clone a single base away is much larger than it. A second Seattle source provided samples from volunteer blood donors who had recovered from COVID-19. Whole blood was collected in K2EDTA tubes by collaborating institutions according to the institutions' own protocols. For TCRbeta analysis, collaborators shipped samples as frozen whole blood, isolated PBMCs, or DNA extracted from either of those sample types. The TCR comes from a man in his forties who had recovered from COVID-19. The specimen was peripheral blood.

CDR3 sequence: CASSNPLGRRPGTEAFF. The sequenced DNA is TGTGCCAGCAGCAATCCCCTGGGGAGGCGCCCTGGAACTGAAGCTTTCTTT. This chain is built from TRBV21-1 and TRBJ1-1. TRBV21-1 is a pseudogene locus. The CDR3 spans 17 residues, from the cysteine through the phenylalanine. Of the read, only the CDR3 DNA is kept; its 51 bases are in frame from base 1.